The clone carrying this T cell receptor (beta chain) was counted many times. Its specificity is unknown. The record originates from a study of T cells after yellow fever vaccination. Study outcomes and limitations: The booster response re-showed most primary clones: around 96% CD4, roughly 91% CD8.

MiXCR, run by TCRdb on the 5' RACE reads, gives a single entry per CDR3 protein. The sample contains about 160,000 distinct CDR3 sequences, 6.5% to 8.5% of which appear only once. This clonotype was sampled from a man aged 18 to 29 who received the YFV17D yellow fever vaccine. The input for sequencing was CD4+ T cells sorted from PBMCs, taken less than 6 days after the first yellow fever vaccination.

Here the CDR3 DNA reads TGTGCCAGCACCATTAATGGGGGGGCACTTCAGCCCCAGCATTTT. This encodes CASTINGGALQPQHF. The chain employs TRBV7-9 and TRBJ1-5; D is possibly TRBD1 (6 bases). The length of the CDR3 is 15 residues. Trimming cost V 7 bases and J 6 bases, with 19 bases left between them. Germline loops: CDR1 SEHNR, CDR2 FQNEAQ (reference sequence). Full variable domain (rest looked up from reference TRBV7-9 and TRBJ1-5): DTGVSQNPRHKITKRGQNVTFRCDPISEHNRLYWYRQTLGQGPEFLTYFQNEAQLEKSRLLSDRFSAERPKGSFSTLEIQRTEQGDSAMYLCASTINGGALQPQHFGDGTRLSIL.